This T cell receptor beta chain was profiled in a study of T-cell reconstitution after alpha-beta-depleted transplantation in children. Preparing the TCRbeta library involved the use of unique molecular identifiers. Each CDR3 protein is one row after TCRdb ran MiXCR on the PCR reads. The sample includes some 240,000 distinct CDR3 sequences, approximately 12% of them seen just once. V lost 0 bases to trimming and J lost 8 bases; unmatched junction nucleotides: 25. The CDR3 totals 21 residues. Germline V gene sequence: CDR1 MGHRA, CDR2 YSYEKL. The rearrangement uses TRBV4-1 and TRBJ2-1, with 7 bases identical to TRBD1. The clonotype was recovered from a human donor who donated a stem cell graft to a child with acute lymphoblastic leukemia. The material was PBMCs from the stem cell graft donor, obtained from the stem cell graft. The CDR3 sequence: CASSQDRGPRGEWGMSYEQFF. The DNA of the CDR3 is TGCGCCAGCAGCCAAGATAGGGGGCCGCGTGGAGAGTGGGGGATGAGCTATGAGCAGTTCTTC.